The 8 T cell receptor beta chains reported below all come from one sample, sequenced in a study of T cell responses to AZD1222 COVID-19 vaccine. Method: immunoSEQ multiplex PCR; TCRdb's copy keeps in-frame clones and lacks some. The data hold 90,000 to 100,000 clones, with roughly nine tenths observed a single time. The material sequenced was peripheral blood, taken on day 0 of AZD1222 vaccination. These receptors were collected from an adult in good health.

The CDR3 is CASRASGSYEQYV. The CDR3, as DNA: TGTGCCAGCAGAGCCAGCGGGAGCTACGAGCAGTACGTC. The chain joins TRBV2 to TRBJ2-7; 8 bases align to TRBD2. CDR3 size: 13 residues. Unmatched junction bases numbered 4, after V lost 6 bases and J lost 3 bases. The germline CDR1 and CDR2 sequences are SNHLY and FYNNEI.

The genes are TRBV4-2 and TRBJ1-2; 9 bases map to TRBD1. There are 15 residues in the CDR3. V gave up 1 base and J gave up 6 bases; unmatched junction bases: 6. Per the germline V gene, CDR1 is LGHNA and CDR2 is YNFKEQ. The CDR3 sequence: CASSQAPGQGDGYTF. CDR3 bases: TGTGCCAGCAGCCAAGCGCCGGGACAGGGAGATGGCTACACCTTC.

Here the CDR3 reads CASSARKAADTQYF. The CDR3 DNA is TGTGCCAGCAGCGCCCGGAAAGCGGCAGATACGCAGTATTTT. The chain uses TRBV9 and TRBJ2-3; D possibly corresponds to TRBD2 (5 bases). V lost 3 bases to trimming and J lost 4 bases, with 12 bases between them. The germline CDR1 and CDR2 sequences are SGDLS and YYNGEE. This CDR3 spans 14 amino acids.

This chain uses TRBV11-3 with TRBJ2-3; the match to TRBD2 covers 10 bases. V dropped 1 base and J dropped 5; count of bases not matched to a gene: 12. Per germline, CDR1 SGHNT and CDR2 YENEEA. The CDR3 is 18 amino acids. CDR3 protein: CASSLGLPLAGAEDTQYF. The CDR3 DNA follows: TGTGCCAGCAGCTTAGGTTTACCTCTAGCGGGAGCGGAAGATACGCAGTATTTT.

This clone was observed a handful of times. This chain connects TRBV4-3 to TRBJ2-1, with no clear D. CDR1 is LGHNA, CDR2 YSLEER, per germline. Trimming took off 0 bases at V and 0 bases at J, with 9 bases between the two ends. The CDR3 covers 16 residues. Written as DNA, the CDR3 is TGCGCCAGCAGCCAAGACGGTCTGAGCTCCTACAATGAGCAGTTCTTC. The encoded protein is CASSQDGLSSYNEQFF.

This clone was observed once. This chain connects TRBV6-5 to TRBJ1-2; D is possibly TRBD1 (5 bases). In germline, CDR1 is MNHEY, CDR2 SVGAGI. The CDR3 covers 15 residues. Trimming removed 2 bases at V and 4 bases at J, with 14 bases between. The CDR3, as DNA: TGTGCCAGCAGTTACCAAGTAGGACACTCCTATGGCTACACCTTC. This sequence encodes CASSYQVGHSYGYTF.

V is TRBV6-5 and J is TRBJ2-3; 8 nucleotides match TRBD2. Germline V gene data show CDR1 as MNHEY and CDR2 as SVGAGI. Germline trimming cut 10 bases from V and 2 bases from J; bases unmatched to any gene: 8. CDR3 length: 14 residues. Here the CDR3 reads CATGGDKDTDTQYF. The CDR3 coding sequence is TGTGCCACCGGGGGGGATAAGGACACAGATACGCAGTATTTT.

This clone was found a few times. The rearrangement uses TRBV2 and TRBJ2-3; D is ambiguous. The CDR3 consists of 13 residues. V was clipped by 7 bases and J by 5 bases, with 13 bases between them. The germline gives CDR1 SNHLY, CDR2 FYNNEI. This CDR3 is CASNPPFKDTQYF. In nucleotides, the CDR3 is TGTGCCAGCAACCCGCCCTTTAAAGATACGCAGTATTTT.